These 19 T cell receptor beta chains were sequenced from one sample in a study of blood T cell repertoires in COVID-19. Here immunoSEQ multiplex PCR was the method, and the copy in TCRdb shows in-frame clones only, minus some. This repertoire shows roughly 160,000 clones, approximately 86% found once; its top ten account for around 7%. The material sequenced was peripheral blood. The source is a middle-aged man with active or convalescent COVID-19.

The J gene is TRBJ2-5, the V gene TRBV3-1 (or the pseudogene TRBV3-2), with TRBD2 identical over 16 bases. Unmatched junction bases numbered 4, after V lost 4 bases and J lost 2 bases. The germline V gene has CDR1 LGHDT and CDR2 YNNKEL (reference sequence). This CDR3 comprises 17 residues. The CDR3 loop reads CASSPGTSGGGQETQYF. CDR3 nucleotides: TGTGCCAGCAGCCCAGGGACTAGCGGGGGGGGGCAAGAGACCCAGTACTTC.

This CDR3 is CASSANRGGTGELFF. CDR3 in DNA: TGTGCCAGCAGTGCAAACAGGGGGGGGACCGGGGAGCTGTTTTTT. The gene calls are TRBV6-2 or TRBV6-3 and TRBJ2-2, with D tentatively TRBD1 (8 bases). This CDR3 spans 15 amino acids. V was pared by 5 bases and J by 5 bases, with 15 bases between. Germline V gene sequence: CDR1 MNHEY, CDR2 SVGEGT.

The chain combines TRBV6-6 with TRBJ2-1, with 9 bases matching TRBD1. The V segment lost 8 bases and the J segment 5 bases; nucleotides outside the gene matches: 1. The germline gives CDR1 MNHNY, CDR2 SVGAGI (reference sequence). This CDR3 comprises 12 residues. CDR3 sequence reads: CASGDRDNEQFF. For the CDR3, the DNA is TGTGCCAGCGGGGACAGGGACAATGAGCAGTTCTTC.

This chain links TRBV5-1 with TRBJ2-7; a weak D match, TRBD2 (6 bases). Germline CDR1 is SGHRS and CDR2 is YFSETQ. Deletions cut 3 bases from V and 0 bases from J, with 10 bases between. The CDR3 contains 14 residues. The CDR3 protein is CASSWRDGSYEQYF. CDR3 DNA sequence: TGCGCCAGCAGCTGGAGGGACGGCTCCTACGAGCAGTACTTC.

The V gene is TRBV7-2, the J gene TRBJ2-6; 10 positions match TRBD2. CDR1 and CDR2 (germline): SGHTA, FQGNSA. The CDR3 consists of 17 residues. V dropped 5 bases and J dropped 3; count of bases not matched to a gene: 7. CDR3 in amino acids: CASSLLAGVGGANVLTF. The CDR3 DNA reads TGTGCCAGCAGCCTCCTAGCGGGAGTGGGTGGGGCCAACGTCCTGACTTTC.

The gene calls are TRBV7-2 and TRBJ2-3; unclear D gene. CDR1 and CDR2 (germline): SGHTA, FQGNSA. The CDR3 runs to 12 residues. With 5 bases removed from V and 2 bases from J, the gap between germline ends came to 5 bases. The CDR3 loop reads CASSLSTDTQYF. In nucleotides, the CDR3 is TGTGCCAGCAGCCTATCCACAGATACGCAGTATTTT.

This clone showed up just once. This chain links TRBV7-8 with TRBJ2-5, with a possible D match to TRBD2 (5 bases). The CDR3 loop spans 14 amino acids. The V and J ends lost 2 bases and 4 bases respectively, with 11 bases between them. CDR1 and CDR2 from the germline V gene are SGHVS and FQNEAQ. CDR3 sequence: CASSLPSTRETQYF. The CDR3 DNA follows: TGTGCCAGCAGCTTACCTAGCACACGAGAGACCCAGTACTTC.

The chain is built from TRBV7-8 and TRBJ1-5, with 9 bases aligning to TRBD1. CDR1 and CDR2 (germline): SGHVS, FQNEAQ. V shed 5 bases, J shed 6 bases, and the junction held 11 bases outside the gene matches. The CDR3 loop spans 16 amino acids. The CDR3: CASSRTRDRVGQPQHF. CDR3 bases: TGTGCCAGCAGCCGGACCCGGGACAGGGTCGGTCAGCCCCAGCATTTT.

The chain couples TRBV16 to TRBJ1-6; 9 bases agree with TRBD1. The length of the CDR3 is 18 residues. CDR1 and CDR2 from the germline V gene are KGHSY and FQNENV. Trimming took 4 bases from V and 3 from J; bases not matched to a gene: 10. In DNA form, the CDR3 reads TGTGCCAGCAGCCTCACTCGGAGGACAGGGGACTATAATTCACCCCTCCACTTT. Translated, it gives CASSLTRRTGDYNSPLHF.

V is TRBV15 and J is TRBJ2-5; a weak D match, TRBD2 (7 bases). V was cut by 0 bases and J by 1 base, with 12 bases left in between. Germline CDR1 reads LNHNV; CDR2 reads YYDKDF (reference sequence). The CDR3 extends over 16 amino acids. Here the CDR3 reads CATSRERGDIQETQYF. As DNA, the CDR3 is TGTGCCACCAGCAGAGAACGGGGGGACATCCAAGAGACCCAGTACTTC.

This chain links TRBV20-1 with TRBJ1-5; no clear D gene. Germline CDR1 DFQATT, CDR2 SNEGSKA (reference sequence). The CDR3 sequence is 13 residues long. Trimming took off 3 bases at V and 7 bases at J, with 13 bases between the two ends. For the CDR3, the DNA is TGCAGTGCTAGTCGGGCTGAGGGCCAGCCCCAGCATTTT. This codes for CSASRAEGQPQHF.

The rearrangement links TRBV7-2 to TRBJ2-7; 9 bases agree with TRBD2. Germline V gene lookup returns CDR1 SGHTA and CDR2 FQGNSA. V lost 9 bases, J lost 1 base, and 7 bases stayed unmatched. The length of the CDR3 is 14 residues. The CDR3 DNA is TGTGCCAGTCGGCCTGCGGGAGGGTCCTACGAGCAGTACTTC. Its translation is CASRPAGGSYEQYF.

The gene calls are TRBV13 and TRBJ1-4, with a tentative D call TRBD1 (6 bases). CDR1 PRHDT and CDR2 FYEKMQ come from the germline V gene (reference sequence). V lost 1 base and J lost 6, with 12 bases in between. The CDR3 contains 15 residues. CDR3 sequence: CASSLETGGDEKLFF. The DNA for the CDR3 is TGTGCCAGCAGCTTAGAGACAGGCGGAGATGAAAAACTGTTTTTT.

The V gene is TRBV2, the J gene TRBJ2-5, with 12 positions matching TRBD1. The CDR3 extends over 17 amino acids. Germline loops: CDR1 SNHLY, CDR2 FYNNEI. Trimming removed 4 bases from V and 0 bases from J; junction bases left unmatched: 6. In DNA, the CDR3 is TGTGCCAGCAGTGTAGGGACAGGGGGCTTGTACCAAGAGACCCAGTACTTC. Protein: CASSVGTGGLYQETQYF.

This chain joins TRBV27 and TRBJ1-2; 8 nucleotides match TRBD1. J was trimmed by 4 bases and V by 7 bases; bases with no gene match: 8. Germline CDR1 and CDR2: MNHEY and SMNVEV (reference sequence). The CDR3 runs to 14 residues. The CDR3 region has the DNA TGTGCCAGCAAAATTCAGACAGGGGCCTATGGCTACACCTTC. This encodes CASKIQTGAYGYTF.

The CDR3 loop is CASSLEVAGVGGELFF. The CDR3 DNA reads as TGCGCCAGCAGCTTGGAGGTAGCGGGGGTTGGCGGGGAGCTGTTTTTT. The rearrangement joins TRBV5-1 to TRBJ2-2; TRBD2 agrees at 9 bases. The CDR3 has 16 amino acids. Germline trimming cut 0 bases from V and 7 bases from J; bases unmatched to any gene: 7. CDR1 and CDR2 (germline): SGHRS, YFSETQ.

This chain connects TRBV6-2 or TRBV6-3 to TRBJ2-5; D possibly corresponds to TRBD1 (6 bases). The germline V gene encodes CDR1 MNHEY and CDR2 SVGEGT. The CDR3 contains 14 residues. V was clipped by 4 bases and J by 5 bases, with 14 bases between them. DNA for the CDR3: TGTGCCAGCAGTTCCCGCAGGGGTGGCGAGACCCAGTACTTC. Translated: CASSSRRGGETQYF.

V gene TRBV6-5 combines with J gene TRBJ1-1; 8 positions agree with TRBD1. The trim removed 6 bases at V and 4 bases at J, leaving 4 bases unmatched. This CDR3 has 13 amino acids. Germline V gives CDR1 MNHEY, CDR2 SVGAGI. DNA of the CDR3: TGTGCCAGCAGGTGGACAGGGAGCACTGAAGCTTTCTTT. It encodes CASRWTGSTEAFF.

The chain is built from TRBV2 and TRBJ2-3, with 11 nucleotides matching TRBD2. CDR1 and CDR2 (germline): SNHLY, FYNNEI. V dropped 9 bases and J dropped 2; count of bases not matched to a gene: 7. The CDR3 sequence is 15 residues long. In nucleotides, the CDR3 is TGTGCCAGTAGCACTAGCGGGAGAAACACAGATACGCAGTATTTT. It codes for CASSTSGRNTDTQYF.